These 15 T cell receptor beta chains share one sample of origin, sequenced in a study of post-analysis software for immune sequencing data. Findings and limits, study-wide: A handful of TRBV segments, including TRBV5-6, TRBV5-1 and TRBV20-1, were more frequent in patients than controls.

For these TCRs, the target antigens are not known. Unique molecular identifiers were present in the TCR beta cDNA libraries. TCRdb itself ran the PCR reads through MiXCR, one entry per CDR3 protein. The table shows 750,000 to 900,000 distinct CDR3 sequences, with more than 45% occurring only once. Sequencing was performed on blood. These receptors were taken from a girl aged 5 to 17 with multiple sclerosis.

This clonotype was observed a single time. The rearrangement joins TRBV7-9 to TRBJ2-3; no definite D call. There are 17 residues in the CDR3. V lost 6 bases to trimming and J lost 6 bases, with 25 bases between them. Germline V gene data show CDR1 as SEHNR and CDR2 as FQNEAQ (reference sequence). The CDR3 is CASRPWLISDPRDTQYF. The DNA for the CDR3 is TGTGCCAGCAGGCCCTGGTTGATCTCTGACCCACGGGATACGCAGTATTTT.

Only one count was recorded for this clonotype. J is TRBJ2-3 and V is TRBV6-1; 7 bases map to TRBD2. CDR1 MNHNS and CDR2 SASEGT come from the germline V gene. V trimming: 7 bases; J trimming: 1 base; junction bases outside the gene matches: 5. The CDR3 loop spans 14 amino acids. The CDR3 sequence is CASTTSWGTDTQYF. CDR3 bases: TGTGCCAGCACGACTAGCTGGGGCACAGATACGCAGTATTTT.

The CDR3 bases are TGTGCCAGCAGCTTGGGACTAGCAGAGTATGAGCAGTTCTTC. It is translated as CASSLGLAEYEQFF. This sequence joins TRBV7-2 and TRBJ2-1, with TRBD2 matching over 9 bases. Germline values: CDR1 SGHTA, CDR2 FQGNSA. The CDR3 runs to 14 residues. J gave up 8 bases and V 3 bases, and 5 bases lay outside the gene matches.

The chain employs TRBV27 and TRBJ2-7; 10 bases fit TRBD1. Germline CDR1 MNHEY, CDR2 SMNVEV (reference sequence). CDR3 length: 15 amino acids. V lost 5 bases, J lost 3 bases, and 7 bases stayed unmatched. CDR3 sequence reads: CASSLGTGAFYEQYF. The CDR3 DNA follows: TGTGCCAGCAGTCTCGGGACAGGGGCATTCTACGAGCAGTACTTC.

CDR3 in DNA: TGCGCCAGCAGCCCTGAGGTGGCAGGGGGCCGATATGAGACCCAGTACTTC. Encoded protein: CASSPEVAGGRYETQYF. The chain links TRBV5-1 to TRBJ2-5, with 8 positions matching TRBD1. The CDR3 consists of 17 residues. From germline, CDR1 is SGHRS and CDR2 YFSETQ. The junction had 16 bases not matched to a gene; V was cut back by 4 bases and J by 5 bases.

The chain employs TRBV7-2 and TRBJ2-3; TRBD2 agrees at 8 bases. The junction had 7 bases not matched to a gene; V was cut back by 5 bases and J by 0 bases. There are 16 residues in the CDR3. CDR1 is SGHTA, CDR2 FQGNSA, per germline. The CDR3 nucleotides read TGTGCCAGCAGCCACCCTAGCGGGCCAAGCACAGATACGCAGTATTTT. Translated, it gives CASSHPSGPSTDTQYF.

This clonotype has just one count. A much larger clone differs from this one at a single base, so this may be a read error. The CDR3 bases are TGCGCCAGCAGCTTGGGACAGTCGACTCGCAATGGCTACACCTTC. Amino acids: CASSLGQSTRNGYTF. The chain combines TRBV5-1 with TRBJ1-2, with D perhaps matching TRBD1 (5 bases). Germline loops: CDR1 SGHRS, CDR2 YFSETQ. Trimming removed 0 bases from V and 6 bases from J, with 15 bases in between. CDR3 length equals 15 residues. Combining the CDR3 with reference TRBV5-1 and TRBJ1-2 gives the whole variable domain KAGVTQTPRYLIKTRGQQVTLSCSPISGHRSVSWYQQTPGQGLQFLFEYFSETQRNKGNFPGRFSGRQFSNSRSEMNVSTLELGDSALYLCASSLGQSTRNGYTFGSGTRLTVV.

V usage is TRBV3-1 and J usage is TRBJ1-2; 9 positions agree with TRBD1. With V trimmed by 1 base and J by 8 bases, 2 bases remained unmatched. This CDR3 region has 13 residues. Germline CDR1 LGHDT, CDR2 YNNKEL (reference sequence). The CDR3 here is CASSQGQGDGYTF. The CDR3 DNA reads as TGTGCCAGCAGCCAAGGACAGGGGGACGGCTACACCTTC.

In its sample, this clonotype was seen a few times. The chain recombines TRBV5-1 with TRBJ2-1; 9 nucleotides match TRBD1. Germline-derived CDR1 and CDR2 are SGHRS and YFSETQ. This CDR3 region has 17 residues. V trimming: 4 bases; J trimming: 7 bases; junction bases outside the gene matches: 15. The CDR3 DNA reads TGCGCCAGCAGCGTCGAGGGACAGGGAAGGCTTCTGAATGAGCAGTTCTTC. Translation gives CASSVEGQGRLLNEQFF.

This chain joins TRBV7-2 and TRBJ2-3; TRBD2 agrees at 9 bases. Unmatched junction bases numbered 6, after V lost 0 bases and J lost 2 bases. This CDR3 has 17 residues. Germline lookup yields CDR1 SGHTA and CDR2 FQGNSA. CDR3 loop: CASSLASLAGFTDTQYF. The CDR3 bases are TGTGCCAGCAGCTTAGCCAGCCTAGCGGGGTTCACAGATACGCAGTATTTT.

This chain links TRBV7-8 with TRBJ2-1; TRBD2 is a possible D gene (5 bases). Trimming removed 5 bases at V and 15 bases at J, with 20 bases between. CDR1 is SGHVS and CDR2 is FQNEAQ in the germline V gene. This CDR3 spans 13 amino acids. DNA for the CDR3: TGTGCCAGCAGCCTAGGTCCCGGACTCTCCTCGTTCTTC. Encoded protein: CASSLGPGLSSFF.

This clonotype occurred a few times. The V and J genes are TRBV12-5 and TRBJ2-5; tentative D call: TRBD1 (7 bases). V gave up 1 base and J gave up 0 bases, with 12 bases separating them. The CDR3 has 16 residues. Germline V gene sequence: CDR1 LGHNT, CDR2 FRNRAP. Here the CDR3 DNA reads TGTGCTAGTGGTTTGGGGACAGGAGGGCACCAAGAGACCCAGTACTTC. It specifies CASGLGTGGHQETQYF.

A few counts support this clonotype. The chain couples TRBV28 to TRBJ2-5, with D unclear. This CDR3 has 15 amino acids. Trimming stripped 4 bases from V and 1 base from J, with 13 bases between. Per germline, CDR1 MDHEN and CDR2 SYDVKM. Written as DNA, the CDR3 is TGTGCCAGCAGTTCCACATTACGCGTCCAAGAGACCCAGTACTTC. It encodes CASSSTLRVQETQYF.

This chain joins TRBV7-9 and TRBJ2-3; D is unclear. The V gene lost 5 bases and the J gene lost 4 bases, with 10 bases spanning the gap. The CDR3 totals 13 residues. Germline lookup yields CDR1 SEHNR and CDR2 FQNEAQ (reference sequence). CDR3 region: CASSTPQSDTQYF. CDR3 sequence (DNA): TGTGCCAGCAGCACCCCACAGTCAGATACGCAGTATTTT.

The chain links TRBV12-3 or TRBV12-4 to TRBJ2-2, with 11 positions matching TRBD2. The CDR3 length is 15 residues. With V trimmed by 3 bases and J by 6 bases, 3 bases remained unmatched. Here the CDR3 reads CASSFTSGSPGELFF. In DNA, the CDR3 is TGTGCCAGCAGTTTTACTAGCGGGAGCCCCGGGGAGCTGTTTTTT.